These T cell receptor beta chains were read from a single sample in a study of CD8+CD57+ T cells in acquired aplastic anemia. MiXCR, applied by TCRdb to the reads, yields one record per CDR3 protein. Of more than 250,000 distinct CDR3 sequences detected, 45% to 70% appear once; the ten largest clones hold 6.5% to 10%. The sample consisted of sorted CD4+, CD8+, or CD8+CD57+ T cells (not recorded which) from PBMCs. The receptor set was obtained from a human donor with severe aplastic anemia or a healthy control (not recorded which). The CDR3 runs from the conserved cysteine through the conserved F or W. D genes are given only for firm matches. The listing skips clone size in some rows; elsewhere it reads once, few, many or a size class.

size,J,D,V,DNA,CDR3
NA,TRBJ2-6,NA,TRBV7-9,TGTGCCAGCAGCTTAGGCAGGGAACTGCCTGGGGCCAACGTCCTGACTTTC,CASSLGRELPGANVLTF
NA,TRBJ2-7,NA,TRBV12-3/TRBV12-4,TGTGCCAGCAGTTTAGGCTCCTCCCGTCCCTACGAGCAGTACTTC,CASSLGSSRPYEQYF
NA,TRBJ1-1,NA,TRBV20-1,TGCAGTGCAAAAAAAGGGGGGTTCGACACTGAAGCTTTCTTT,CSAKKGGFDTEAFF
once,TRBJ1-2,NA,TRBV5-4,TGTGCCAGCAGCTTGTTCCAGAACTATGGCTACACCTTC,CASSLFQNYGYTF
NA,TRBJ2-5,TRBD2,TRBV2,TGTGCCAGCAGCCTCGGTGTGATAGCGGGGGGGATAGAGACCCAGTACTTC,CASSLGVIAGGIETQYF
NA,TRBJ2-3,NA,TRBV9,TGTGCCAGCAGCGTGTGGGCCAGCACAGATACGCAGTATTTT,CASSVWASTDTQYF
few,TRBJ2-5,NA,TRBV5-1,TGCGCCAGCAGCTTCCGTGGGGGCGGTAGCCAAGAGACCCAGTACTTC,CASSFRGGGSQETQYF
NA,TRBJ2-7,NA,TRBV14,TGTGCCAGCAGCTCTTGGAGGAGCGCCTACGAGCAGTACTTC,CASSSWRSAYEQYF
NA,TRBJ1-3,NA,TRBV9,TGTGCCAGCAGCGTAGCGGGGCAGGCAGTTGGAAACACCATATATTTT,CASSVAGQAVGNTIYF
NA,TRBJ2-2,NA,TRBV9,TGTGCCAGCAGCGTAGGTCGGGGGTTGACCGGGGAGCTGTTTTTT,CASSVGRGLTGELFF
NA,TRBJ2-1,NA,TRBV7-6,TGTGCCAGCAGCCAATTCACTGGCTCCTACAATGAGCAGTTCTTC,CASSQFTGSYNEQFF
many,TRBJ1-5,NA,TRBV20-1,TGCAGTGCTCCGACGGCTCAGCCCCAGCATTTT,CSAPTAQPQHF
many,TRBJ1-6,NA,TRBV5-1,TGCGCCAGCAGCTTGGAGGGGGACTATAATTCACCCCTCCACTTT,CASSLEGDYNSPLHF
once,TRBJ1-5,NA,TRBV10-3,TGTGCCATCAGTGTCGACTTTACGAGCAATCAGCCCCAGCATTTT,CAISVDFTSNQPQHF
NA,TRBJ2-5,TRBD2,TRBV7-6,TGTGCCAGCAGCCCGATGACTAGCGGGAGTCAGGAGACCCAGTACTTC,CASSPMTSGSQETQYF
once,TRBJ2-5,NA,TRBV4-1,TGCGCCAGCAGCCGGGGGGGCCTGGAGACCCAGTACTTC,CASSRGGLETQYF
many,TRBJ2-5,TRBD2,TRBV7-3,TGTGCCAGCAGCTTAAGGGGTAGACTAGCGGGGGCGAACCAAGAGACCCAGTACTTC,CASSLRGRLAGANQETQYF